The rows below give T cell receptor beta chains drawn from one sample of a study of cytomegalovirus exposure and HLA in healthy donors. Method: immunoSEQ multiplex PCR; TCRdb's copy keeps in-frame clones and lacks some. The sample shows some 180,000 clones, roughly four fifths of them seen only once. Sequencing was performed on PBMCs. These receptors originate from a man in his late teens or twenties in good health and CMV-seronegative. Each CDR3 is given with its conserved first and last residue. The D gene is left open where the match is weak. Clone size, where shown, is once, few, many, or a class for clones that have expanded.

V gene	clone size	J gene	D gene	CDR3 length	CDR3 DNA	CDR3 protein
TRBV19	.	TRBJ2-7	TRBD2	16	TGTGCCAGTAGTTCCACCGGGACTAGCGGGTTCTACGAGCAGTACTTC	CASSSTGTSGFYEQYF
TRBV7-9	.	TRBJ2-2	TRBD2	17	TGTGCCAGCAGCCCTCACCTCAGCAGGGAGGGCACCGGGGAGCTGTTTTTT	CASSPHLSREGTGELFF
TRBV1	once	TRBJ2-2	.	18	TGCACCAGCAGCCGTATAGCGGGGGGGCCTACGAACACCGGGGAGCTGTTTTTT	CTSSRIAGGPTNTGELFF
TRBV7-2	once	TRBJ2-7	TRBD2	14	TGTGCCAGCAGCCCCAGGGCGGGAGCTGGGGAGCAGTACTTC	CASSPRAGAGEQYF
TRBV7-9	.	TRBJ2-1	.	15	TGTGCCAGCAGCGGCTCCGGGGGAGGAGGCAATGAGCAGTTCTTC	CASSGSGGGGNEQFF
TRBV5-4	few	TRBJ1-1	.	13	TGTGCCAGCAGCTCCGGAGCCCGACCAGAAGCTTTCTTT	CASSSGARPEAFF
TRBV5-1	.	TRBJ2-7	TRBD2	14	TGCGCCAGCAGCTCCAGCGGGGGGCTCCACGAGCAGTACTTC	CASSSSGGLHEQYF
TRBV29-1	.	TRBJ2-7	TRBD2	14	TGCAGCACCAGACTAGCGGGAGGAGGTGGCGAGCAGTACTTC	CSTRLAGGGGEQYF
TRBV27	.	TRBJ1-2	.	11	TGTGCCAGCAGTTATCGAGCGGGCTACACCTTC	CASSYRAGYTF
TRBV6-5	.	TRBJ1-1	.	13	TGTGCCAGCAGTAGTCACGGGGACACTGAAGCTTTCTTT	CASSSHGDTEAFF
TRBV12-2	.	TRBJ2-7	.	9	TGTGCATCCCCTGTCGAGCAGTACTTC	CASPVEQYF
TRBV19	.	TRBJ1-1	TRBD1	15	TGTGCCAGTAGTAGGAGGCGGGACAGCAACACTGAAGCTTTCTTT	CASSRRRDSNTEAFF
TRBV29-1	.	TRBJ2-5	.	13	TGCAGCGCCTCAAAATCGAGGGGGGAGACCCAGTACTTC	CSASKSRGETQYF
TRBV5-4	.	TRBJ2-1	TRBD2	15	TGTGCCAGCAGCTTGGCTAGCGGGTGGAACAATGAGCAGTTCTTC	CASSLASGWNNEQFF
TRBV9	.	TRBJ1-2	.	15	TGTGCCAGCAGCGTAGGAACAGGTGACCCCACTGGCTACACCTTC	CASSVGTGDPTGYTF
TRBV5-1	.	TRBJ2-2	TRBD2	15	TGCGCCAGCAGCCAGACTAGCGGAAACACCGGGGAGCTGTTTTTT	CASSQTSGNTGELFF